The 4 T cell receptor beta chains in this list originate from one sample, sequenced in a study of blood T cell repertoires in COVID-19. Libraries were prepared by immunoSEQ multiplex PCR; TCRdb keeps only in-frame clonotypes and omits some of them. This table holds 55,000 or so clones, 70% to 90% found once. Source material: peripheral blood. These receptors were taken from a man in his 60s with active or convalescent COVID-19.

V usage is TRBV6-5 and J usage is TRBJ1-6; D remains unclear. Germline V lookup: CDR1 MNHEY, CDR2 SVGAGI. The V gene lost 2 bases and the J gene lost 3 bases, with 5 bases spanning the gap. CDR3 length: 14 amino acids. CDR3 bases: TGTGCCAGCAGTTACGAGGGCTATAATTCACCCCTCCACTTT. Protein product: CASSYEGYNSPLHF.

This chain joins TRBV19 and TRBJ1-2; 7 bases are shared with TRBD1. V dropped 6 bases and J dropped 5; count of bases not matched to a gene: 12. Germline CDR1 LNHDA, CDR2 SQIVND (reference sequence). This CDR3 spans 15 amino acids. CDR3 in DNA: TGTGCCAGTAGCGATAAGACAGGGAGTAGGTATGGCTACACCTTC. It yields the protein CASSDKTGSRYGYTF. Full variable domain (outside the CDR3, taken from reference TRBV19 and TRBJ1-2): DGGITQSPKYLFRKEGQNVTLSCEQNLNHDAMYWYRQDPGQGLRLIYYSQIVNDFQKGDIAEGYSVSREKKESFPLTVTSAQKNPTAFYLCASSDKTGSRYGYTFGSGTRLTVV.

The chain links TRBV5-1 to TRBJ2-1; 12 nucleotides line up with TRBD2. The CDR3 is 15 residues long. The junction had 2 bases not matched to a gene; V was cut back by 0 bases and J by 7 bases. Germline CDR1 reads SGHRS; CDR2 reads YFSETQ. CDR3 bases: TGCGCCAGCAGCTTGGCGCTAGCGGGGGGGAATGAGCAGTTCTTC. Its protein is CASSLALAGGNEQFF.

The J gene is TRBJ1-6, the V gene TRBV10-3, with TRBD1 as a possible D gene (6 bases). Trimming took off 4 bases at V and 9 bases at J, with 16 bases between the two ends. CDR1 ENHRY and CDR2 SYGVKD come from the germline V gene. The CDR3 is made up of 15 amino acids. Written as DNA, the CDR3 is TGTGCCATCAGTGTAGGGATGACAGGTATTTCACCCCTCCACTTT. It specifies CAISVGMTGISPLHF.